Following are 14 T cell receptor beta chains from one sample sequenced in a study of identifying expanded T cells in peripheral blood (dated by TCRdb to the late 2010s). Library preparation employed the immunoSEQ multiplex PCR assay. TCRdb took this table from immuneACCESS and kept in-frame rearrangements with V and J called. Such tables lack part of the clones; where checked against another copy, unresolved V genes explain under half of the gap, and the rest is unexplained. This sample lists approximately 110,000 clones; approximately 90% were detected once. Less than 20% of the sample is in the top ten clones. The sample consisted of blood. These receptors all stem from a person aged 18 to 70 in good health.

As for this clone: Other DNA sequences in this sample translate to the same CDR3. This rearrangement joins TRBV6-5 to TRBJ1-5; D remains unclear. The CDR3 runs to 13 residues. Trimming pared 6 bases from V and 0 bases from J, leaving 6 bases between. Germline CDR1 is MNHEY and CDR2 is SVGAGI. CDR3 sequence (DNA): TGTGCCAGCAGCTATAATAGCAATCAGCCCCAGCATTTT. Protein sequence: CASSYNSNQPQHF.

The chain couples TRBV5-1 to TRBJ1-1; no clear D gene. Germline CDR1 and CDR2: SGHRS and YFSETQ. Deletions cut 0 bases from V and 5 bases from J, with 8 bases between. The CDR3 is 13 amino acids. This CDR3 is CASSLELGTEAFF. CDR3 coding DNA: TGCGCCAGCAGCTTGGAACTGGGGACTGAAGCTTTCTTT.

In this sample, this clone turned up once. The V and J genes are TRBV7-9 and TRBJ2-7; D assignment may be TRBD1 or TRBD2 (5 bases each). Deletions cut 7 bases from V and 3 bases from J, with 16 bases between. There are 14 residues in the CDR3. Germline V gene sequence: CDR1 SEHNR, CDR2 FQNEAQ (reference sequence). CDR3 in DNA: TGTGCCAGCACCGGGACGAGGGGTAACTACGAGCAGTACTTC. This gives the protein CASTGTRGNYEQYF.

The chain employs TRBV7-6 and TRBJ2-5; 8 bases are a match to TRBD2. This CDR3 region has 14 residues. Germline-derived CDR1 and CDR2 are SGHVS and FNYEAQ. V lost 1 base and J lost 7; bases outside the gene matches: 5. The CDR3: CASSLGGGLGTQYF. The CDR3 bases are TGTGCCAGCAGCTTAGGCGGGGGGTTGGGGACCCAGTACTTC. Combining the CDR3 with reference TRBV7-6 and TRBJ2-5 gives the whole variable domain GAGVSQSPRYKVTKRGQDVALRCDPISGHVSLYWYRQALGQGPEFLTYFNYEAQQDKSGLPNDRFSAERPEGSISTLTIQRTEQRDSAMYRCASSLGGGLGTQYFGPGTRLLVL.

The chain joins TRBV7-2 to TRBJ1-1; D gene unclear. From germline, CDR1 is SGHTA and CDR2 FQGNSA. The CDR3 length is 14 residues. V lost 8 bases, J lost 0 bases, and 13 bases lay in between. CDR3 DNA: TGTGCCAGCCGACCACGCCAGGTGAACACTGAAGCTTTCTTT. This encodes CASRPRQVNTEAFF.

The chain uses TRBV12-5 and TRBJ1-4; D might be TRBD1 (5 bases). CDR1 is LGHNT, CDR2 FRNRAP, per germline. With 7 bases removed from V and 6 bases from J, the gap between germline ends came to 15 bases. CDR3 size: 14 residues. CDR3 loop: CASAPGRPDEKLFF. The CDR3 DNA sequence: TGTGCTAGTGCCCCGGGACGACCGGATGAAAAACTGTTTTTT.

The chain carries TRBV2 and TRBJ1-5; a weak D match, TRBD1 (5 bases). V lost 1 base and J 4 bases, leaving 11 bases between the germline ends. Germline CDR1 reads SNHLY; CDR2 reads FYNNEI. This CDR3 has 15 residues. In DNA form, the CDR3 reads TGTGCCAGCAGTGAAGAGGGGAGGAGGAATCAGCCCCAGCATTTT. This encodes CASSEEGRRNQPQHF.

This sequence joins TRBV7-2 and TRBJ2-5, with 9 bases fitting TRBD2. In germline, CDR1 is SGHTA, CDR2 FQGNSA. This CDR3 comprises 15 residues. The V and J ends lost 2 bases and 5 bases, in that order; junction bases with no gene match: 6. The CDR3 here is CASSLMGLAVETQYF. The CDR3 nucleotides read TGTGCCAGCAGCTTAATGGGACTAGCTGTTGAGACCCAGTACTTC.

CDR3 amino acids: CASSLTATGAGNTIYF. The CDR3 DNA reads as TGTGCCAGTAGTCTCACTGCTACGGGTGCTGGAAACACCATATATTTT. The genes are TRBV19 and TRBJ1-3; D is ambiguous. The CDR3 covers 16 residues. Germline V gives CDR1 LNHDA, CDR2 SQIVND (reference sequence). Trimming shortened V by 5 bases and J by 2 bases, and 16 bases separated the two germline ends.

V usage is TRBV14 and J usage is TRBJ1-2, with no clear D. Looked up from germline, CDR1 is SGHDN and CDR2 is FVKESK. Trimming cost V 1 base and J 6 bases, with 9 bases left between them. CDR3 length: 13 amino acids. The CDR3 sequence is CASSQGIYHGYTF. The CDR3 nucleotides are TGTGCCAGCAGCCAAGGCATTTATCATGGCTACACCTTC.

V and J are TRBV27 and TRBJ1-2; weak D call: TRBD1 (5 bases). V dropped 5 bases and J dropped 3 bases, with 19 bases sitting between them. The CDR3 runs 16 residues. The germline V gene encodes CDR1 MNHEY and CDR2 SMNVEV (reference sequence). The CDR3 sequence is CASSPHPPGHYYGYTF. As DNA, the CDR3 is TGTGCCAGCAGTCCACACCCCCCGGGGCACTACTATGGCTACACCTTC.

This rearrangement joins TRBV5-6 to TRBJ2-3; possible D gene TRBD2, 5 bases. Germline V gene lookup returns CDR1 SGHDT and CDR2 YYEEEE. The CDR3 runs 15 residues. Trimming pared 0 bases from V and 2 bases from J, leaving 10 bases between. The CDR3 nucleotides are TGTGCCAGCAGCTTGGTTGGGGAGACCACAGATACGCAGTATTTT. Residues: CASSLVGETTDTQYF.

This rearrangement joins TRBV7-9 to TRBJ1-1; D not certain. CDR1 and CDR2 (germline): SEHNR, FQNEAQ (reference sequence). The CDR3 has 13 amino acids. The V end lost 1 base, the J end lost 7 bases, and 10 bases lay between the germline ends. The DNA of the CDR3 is TGTGCCAGCAGCTTAGGACGGACCAATGAAGCTTTCTTT. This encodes CASSLGRTNEAFF.

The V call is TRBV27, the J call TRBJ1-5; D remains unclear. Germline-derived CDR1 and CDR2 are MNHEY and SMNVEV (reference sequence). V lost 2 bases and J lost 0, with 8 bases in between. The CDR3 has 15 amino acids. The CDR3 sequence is CASSLGVSSNQPQHF. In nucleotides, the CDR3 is TGTGCCAGCAGTTTAGGCGTCAGTAGCAATCAGCCCCAGCATTTT.